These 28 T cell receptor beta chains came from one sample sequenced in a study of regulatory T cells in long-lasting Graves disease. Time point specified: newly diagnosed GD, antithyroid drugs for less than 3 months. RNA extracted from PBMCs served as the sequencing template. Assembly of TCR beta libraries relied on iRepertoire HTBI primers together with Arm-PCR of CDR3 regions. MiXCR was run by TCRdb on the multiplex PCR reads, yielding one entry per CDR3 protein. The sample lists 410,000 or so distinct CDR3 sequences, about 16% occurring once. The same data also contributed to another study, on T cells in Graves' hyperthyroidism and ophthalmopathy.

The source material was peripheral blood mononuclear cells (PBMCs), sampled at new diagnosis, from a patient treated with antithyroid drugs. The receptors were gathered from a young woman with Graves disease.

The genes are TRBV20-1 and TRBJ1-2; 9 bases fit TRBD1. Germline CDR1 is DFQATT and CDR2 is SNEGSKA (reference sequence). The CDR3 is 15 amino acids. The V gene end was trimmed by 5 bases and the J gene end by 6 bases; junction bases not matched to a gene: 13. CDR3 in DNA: TGCAGTGCTGGGGACAGGGTCAATGTCGAAAATGGCTACACCTTC. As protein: CSAGDRVNVENGYTF.

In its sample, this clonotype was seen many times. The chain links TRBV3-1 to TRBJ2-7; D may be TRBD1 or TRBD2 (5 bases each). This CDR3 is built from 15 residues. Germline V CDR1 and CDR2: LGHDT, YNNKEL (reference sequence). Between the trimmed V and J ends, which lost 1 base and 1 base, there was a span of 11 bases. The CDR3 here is CASSQVGRESYEQYF. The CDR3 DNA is TGTGCCAGCAGCCAAGTTGGCAGGGAGTCCTACGAGCAGTACTTC.

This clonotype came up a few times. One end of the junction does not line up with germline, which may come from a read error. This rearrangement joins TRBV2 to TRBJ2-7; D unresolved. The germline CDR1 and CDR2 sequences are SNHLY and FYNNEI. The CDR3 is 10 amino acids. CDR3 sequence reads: CASSNYGQYF. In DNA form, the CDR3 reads TGTGCCAGCAGCAATTACGGGCAGTACTTC. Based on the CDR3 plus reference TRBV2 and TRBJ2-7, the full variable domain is EPEVTQTPSHQVTQMGQEVILRCVPISNHLYFYWYRQILGQKVEFLVSFYNNEISEKSEIFDDQFSVERPDGSNFTLKIRSTKLEDSAMYFCASSNYGQYFGPGTRLTVT.

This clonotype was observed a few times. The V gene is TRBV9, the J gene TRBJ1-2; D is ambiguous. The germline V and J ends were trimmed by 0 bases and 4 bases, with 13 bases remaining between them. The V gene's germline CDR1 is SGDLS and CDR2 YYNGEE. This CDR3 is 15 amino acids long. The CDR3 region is CASSVAGGNGYGYTF. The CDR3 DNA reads TGTGCCAGCAGCGTAGCTGGTGGGAACGGCTATGGCTACACCTTC.

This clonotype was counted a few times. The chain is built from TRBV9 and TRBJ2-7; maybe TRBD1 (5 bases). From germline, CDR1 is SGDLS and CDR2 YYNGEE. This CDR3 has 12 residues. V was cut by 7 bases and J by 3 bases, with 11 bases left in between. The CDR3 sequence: CASGAGFYEQYF. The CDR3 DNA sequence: TGTGCCAGCGGGGCAGGATTCTACGAGCAGTACTTC.

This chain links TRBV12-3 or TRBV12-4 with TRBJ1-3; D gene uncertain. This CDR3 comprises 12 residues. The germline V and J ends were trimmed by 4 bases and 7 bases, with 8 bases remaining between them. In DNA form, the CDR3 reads TGTGCCAGCAGTTACAGTAGGAACACCATATATTTT. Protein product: CASSYSRNTIYF.

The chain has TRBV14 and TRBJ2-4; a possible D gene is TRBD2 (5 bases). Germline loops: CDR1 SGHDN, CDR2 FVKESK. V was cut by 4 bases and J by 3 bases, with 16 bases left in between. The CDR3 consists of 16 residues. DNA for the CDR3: TGTGCCAGCAGCCTCGGACTGGGTTTCTACAAAAACATTCAGTACTTC. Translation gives CASSLGLGFYKNIQYF.

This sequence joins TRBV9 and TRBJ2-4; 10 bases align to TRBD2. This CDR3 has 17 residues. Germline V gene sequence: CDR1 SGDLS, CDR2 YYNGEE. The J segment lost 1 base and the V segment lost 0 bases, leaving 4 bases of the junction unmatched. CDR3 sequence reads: CASSVGGLADAKNIQYF. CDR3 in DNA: TGTGCCAGCAGCGTAGGCGGACTAGCGGATGCCAAAAACATTCAGTACTTC.

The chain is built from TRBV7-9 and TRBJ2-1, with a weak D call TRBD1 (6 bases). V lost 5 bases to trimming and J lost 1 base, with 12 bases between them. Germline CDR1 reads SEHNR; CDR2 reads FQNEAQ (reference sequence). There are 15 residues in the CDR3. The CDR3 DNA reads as TGTGCCAGCAGCATATTCCAGGGGTCCTACAATGAGCAGTTCTTC. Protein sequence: CASSIFQGSYNEQFF.

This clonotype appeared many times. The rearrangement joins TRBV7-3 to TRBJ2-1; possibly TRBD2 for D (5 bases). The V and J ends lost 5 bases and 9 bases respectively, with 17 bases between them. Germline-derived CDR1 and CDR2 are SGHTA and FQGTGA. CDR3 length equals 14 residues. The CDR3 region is CASSIGGDFREQFF. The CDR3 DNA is TGTGCCAGCAGCATAGGAGGAGATTTCCGTGAGCAGTTCTTC.

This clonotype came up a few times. CDR3 nucleotide sequence: TGTGCCTGGCGGGAGGCTGTGCACGAGCAGTACTTC. The encoded protein is CAWREAVHEQYF. The V call is TRBV28, the J call TRBJ2-7, with 8 nucleotides matching TRBD2. With V trimmed by 11 bases and J by 5 bases, 8 bases remained unmatched. The CDR3 length is 12 residues. Germline V gene sequence: CDR1 MDHEN, CDR2 SYDVKM.

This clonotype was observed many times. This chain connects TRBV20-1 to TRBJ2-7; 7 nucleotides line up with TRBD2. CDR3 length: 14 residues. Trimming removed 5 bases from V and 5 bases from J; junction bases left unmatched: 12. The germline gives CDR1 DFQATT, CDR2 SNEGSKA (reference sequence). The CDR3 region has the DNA TGCAGTGCTCAAAGCGGGATCGAAGTCAACGAGCAGTACTTC. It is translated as CSAQSGIEVNEQYF.

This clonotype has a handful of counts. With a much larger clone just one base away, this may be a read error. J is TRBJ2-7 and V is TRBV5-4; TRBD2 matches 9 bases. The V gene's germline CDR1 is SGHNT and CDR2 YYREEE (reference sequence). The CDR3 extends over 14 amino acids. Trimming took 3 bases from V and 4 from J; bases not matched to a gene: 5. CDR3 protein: CASSSGTSRYEQYF. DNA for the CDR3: TGTGCCAGCAGCTCCGGGACTAGCAGGTACGAGCAGTACTTC.

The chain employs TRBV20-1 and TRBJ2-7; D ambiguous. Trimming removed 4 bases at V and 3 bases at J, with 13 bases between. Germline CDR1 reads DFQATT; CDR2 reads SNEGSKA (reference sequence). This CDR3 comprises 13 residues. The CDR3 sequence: CSATRGPIYEQYF. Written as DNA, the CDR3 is TGCAGTGCTACCCGCGGACCTATCTACGAGCAGTACTTC.

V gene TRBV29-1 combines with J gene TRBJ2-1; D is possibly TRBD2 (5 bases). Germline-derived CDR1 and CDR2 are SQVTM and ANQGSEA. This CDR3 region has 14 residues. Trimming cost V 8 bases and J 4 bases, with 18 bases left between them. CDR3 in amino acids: CSSHASGVYNEQFF. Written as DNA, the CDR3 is TGCAGCTCCCATGCCAGCGGAGTTTACAATGAGCAGTTCTTC.

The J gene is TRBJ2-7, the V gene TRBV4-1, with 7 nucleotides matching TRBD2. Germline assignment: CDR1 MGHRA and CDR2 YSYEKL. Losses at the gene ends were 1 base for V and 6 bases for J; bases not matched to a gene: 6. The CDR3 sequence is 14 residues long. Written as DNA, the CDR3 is TGCGCCAGCAGCCAAGGGCCGGGGGGACGCGAGCAGTACTTC. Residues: CASSQGPGGREQYF.

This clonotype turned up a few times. CDR3 protein: CAWSGASDEQFF. The CDR3, as DNA: TGTGCCTGGAGTGGTGCGAGCGATGAGCAGTTCTTC. The rearrangement links TRBV30 to TRBJ2-1; D remains unclear. Germline loops: CDR1 GTSNPN, CDR2 SVGIG (reference sequence). CDR3 size: 12 residues. V was trimmed by 1 base and J by 8 bases, leaving 9 bases between them. The whole variable domain, remainder taken from reference TRBV30 and TRBJ2-1, is SQTIHQWPATLVQPVGSPLSLECTVEGTSNPNLYWYRQAAGRGLQLLFYSVGIGQISSEVPQNLSASRPQDRQFILSSKKLLLSDSGFYLCAWSGASDEQFFGPGTRLTVL.

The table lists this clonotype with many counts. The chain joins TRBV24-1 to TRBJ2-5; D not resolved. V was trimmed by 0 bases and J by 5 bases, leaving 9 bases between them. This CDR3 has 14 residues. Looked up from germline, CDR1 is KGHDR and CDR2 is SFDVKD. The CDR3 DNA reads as TGTGCCACCAGTGATTTGGGACCGCCGGAGACCCAGTACTTC. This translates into CATSDLGPPETQYF.

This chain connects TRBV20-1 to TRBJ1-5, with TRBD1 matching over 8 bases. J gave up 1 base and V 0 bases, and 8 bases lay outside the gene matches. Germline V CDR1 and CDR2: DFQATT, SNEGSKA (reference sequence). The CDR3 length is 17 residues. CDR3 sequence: CSARDPLQGVSNQPQHF. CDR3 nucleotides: TGCAGTGCTAGAGATCCCCTACAGGGGGTCAGCAATCAGCCCCAGCATTTT.

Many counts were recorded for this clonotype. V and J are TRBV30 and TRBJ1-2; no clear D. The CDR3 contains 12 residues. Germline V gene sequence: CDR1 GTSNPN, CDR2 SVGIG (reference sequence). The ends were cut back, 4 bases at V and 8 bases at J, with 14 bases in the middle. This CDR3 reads CAWTRALEGYTF. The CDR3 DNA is TGTGCCTGGACGAGAGCCTTAGAGGGCTACACCTTC.

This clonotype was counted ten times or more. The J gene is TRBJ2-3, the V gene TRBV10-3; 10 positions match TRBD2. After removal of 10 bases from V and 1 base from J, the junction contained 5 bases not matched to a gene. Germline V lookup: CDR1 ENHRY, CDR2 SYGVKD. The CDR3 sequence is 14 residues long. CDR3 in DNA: TGTGCCAGTACCGGGACTAGCGGCACAGATACGCAGTATTTT. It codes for CASTGTSGTDTQYF.

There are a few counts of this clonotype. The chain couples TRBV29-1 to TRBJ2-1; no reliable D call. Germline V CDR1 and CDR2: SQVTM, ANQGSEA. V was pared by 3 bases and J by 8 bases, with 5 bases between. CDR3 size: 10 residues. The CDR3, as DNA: TGCAGCGTTGAGTACGATGAGCAGTTCTTC. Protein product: CSVEYDEQFF.

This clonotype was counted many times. The CDR3 DNA reads as TGTGCCAGCAGTGGTAAAAACATTCAGTACTTC. Amino acids: CASSGKNIQYF. The rearrangement links TRBV12-3 or TRBV12-4 to TRBJ2-4; D unclear. This CDR3 contains 11 residues. V lost 5 bases to trimming and J lost 4 bases, with 3 bases between them.

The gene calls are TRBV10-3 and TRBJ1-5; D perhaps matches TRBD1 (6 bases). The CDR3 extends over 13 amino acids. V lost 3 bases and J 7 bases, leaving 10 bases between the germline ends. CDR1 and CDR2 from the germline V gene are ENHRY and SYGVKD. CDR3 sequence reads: CAISEQGGQPQHF. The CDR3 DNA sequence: TGTGCCATCAGTGAACAGGGTGGGCAGCCCCAGCATTTT.

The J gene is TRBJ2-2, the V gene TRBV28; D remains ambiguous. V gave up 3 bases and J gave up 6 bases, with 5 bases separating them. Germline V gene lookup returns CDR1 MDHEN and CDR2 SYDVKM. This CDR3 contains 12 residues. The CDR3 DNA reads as TGTGCCAGCAGTTTTACATCCGGGGAGCTGTTTTTT. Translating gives CASSFTSGELFF.

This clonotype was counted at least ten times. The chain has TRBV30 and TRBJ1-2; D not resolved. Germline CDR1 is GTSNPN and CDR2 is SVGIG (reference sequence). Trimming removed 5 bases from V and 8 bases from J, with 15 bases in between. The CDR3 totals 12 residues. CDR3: CAWGPPGYGYTF. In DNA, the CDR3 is TGTGCCTGGGGACCCCCGGGGTACGGCTACACCTTC.

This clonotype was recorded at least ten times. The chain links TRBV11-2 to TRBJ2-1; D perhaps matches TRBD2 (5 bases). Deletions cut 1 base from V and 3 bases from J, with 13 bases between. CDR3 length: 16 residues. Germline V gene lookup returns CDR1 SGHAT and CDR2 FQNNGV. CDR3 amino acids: CASSLGEGRVYNEQFF. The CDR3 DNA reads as TGTGCCAGCAGCTTAGGTGAGGGCCGTGTCTACAATGAGCAGTTCTTC.

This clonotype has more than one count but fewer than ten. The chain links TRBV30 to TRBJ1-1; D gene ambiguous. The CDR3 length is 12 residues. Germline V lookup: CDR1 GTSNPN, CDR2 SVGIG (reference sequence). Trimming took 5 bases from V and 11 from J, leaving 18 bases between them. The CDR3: CAWGLDRTGAFF. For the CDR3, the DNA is TGTGCCTGGGGGTTAGATCGGACCGGGGCTTTCTTT.